This is a list of T cell receptor beta chains from one sample in a study of identical twins. TCRdb re-called the 5' RACE reads with MiXCR, one entry per CDR3 protein. The table shows roughly 470,000 distinct CDR3 sequences, with roughly an eighth occurring only once. The sample also formed part of further work on yellow fever vaccine responses in identical twins.

The specimen sequenced was CD4+ T cells sorted from blood. The origin of the receptors is a young woman in good health. Each CDR3 is given without its conserved first and last residue. Rows may omit the clone size; those that give it use once, few, many or a size class.

clone_size v_call cdr3_aa
NA TRBV5-1 ASSRDYTGTGIPYEQY
few TRBV10-3 AISEYGTGLNYGYT
NA TRBV12-3/TRBV12-4 ASSLGREGSGANVLT
NA TRBV12-3/TRBV12-4 ASSGIYYEQY
few TRBV30 AWRVPDSAGRWVTEAF
few TRBV5-4 ASSRQKQNTEAF
many TRBV12-3/TRBV12-4 ASTWGLAGDEQF
few TRBV6-1 ASTDRGNGKTQY
few TRBV6-5 ASSYGPAGGQNEQF
many TRBV3-1 ASSQYSGNTIY
few TRBV18 ASSRRDRGMAGEQY
NA TRBV25-1 ASSVGLAYSEQY
NA TRBV5-1 ASSSRTKGETQY
NA TRBV20-1 SAREQIETQY
NA TRBV18 ASSHRDTTYEQY
NA TRBV27 ASSFQGQGETYGYT
few TRBV10-3 AISESDRQLDNEQF
few TRBV4-3 ASSHRDSSSYEQY
NA TRBV12-3/TRBV12-4 ASSTGQGTDPGELF
many TRBV29-1 SQTSGSTDTQY
many TRBV5-5 ASSLGTATDTQY
many TRBV5-1 ASSLEGGSYNEQF
many TRBV12-3/TRBV12-4 ASSLGSGGGKSSYNEQF
many TRBV5-1 ASSLNPTGNYNEQF
NA TRBV6-2/TRBV6-3 ASRRKREGLYEQY
few TRBV5-1 ASNFRTGRTGELF
few TRBV29-1 SDSGRAPYNEQF
few TRBV3-1 ASSQNPYNTEAF
NA TRBV6-5 ASRARTSGRGYEQY
few TRBV2 ASSSWVSRETQY
NA TRBV12-3/TRBV12-4 ASSLDLPADEQY
NA TRBV28 ASSETGTTYQETQY
many TRBV5-1 ASSSGVRGINEQY
many TRBV7-9 ASTRGEVNEQF
NA TRBV6-1 ASGVADLIEQY
many TRBV14 ASSQEGQRNTGELF
NA TRBV18 ASSPRASGQETQY
NA TRBV19 ASSMGFERGRYEQF
NA TRBV27 ASSLTGGFQETQY
NA TRBV15 ATSRGTATSYEQY
few TRBV10-3 AIRVTGGVGTGELF
NA TRBV5-1 ASSVGQTSSTDTQY
few TRBV5-1 ASMPLAGGAYEQY
NA TRBV6-1 ASTLAGGPLSYNEQF
few TRBV29-1 SVNSPLGGTTEAF
NA TRBV5-6 ASSFPGLAGGSSTDTQY
NA TRBV12-3/TRBV12-4 ASSFGTPTYNEQF